The 8 T cell receptor beta chains below were found in one sample sequenced in a study of pediatric ulcerative colitis. The method was immunoSEQ multiplex PCR; TCRdb's version includes in-frame clones alone and lacks a portion of them. The data contain some 57,000 clones, 85% to 90% of them singletons. Material for sequencing was blood. These TCRs come from a boy aged 5 to 17 who was a control in a study of pediatric ulcerative colitis.

The chain recombines TRBV6-5 with TRBJ1-1; D gene uncertain. CDR3 size: 14 residues. Germline V lookup: CDR1 MNHEY, CDR2 SVGAGI. V dropped 2 bases and J dropped 3 bases, with 10 bases sitting between them. For the CDR3, the DNA is TGTGCCAGCAGTTACGGTTCGGAGTACACTGAAGCTTTCTTT. It translates to CASSYGSEYTEAFF.

The chain has TRBV5-1 and TRBJ1-4, with D unclear. Trimming cost V 4 bases and J 5 bases, with 6 bases left between them. The CDR3 has 12 amino acids. Germline V gene data show CDR1 as SGHRS and CDR2 as YFSETQ. CDR3 in amino acids: CASSELNEKLFF. CDR3 sequence (DNA): TGCGCCAGCAGCGAATTAAATGAAAAACTGTTTTTT.

V and J are TRBV11-3 and TRBJ1-1; the D gene is possibly TRBD1 (6 bases). This CDR3 has 14 amino acids. V shed 3 bases and J shed 1 base, with 9 bases lying between them. CDR1 and CDR2 (germline): SGHNT, YENEEA. CDR3 in DNA: TGTGCCAGCAGCTTGGCAGGGGAGAACACTGAAGCTTTCTTT. It translates to CASSLAGENTEAFF.

The chain couples TRBV6-5 to TRBJ2-2; D assignment may be TRBD1 or TRBD2 (6 bases each). Germline V gene data show CDR1 as MNHEY and CDR2 as SVGAGI. The CDR3 has 15 residues. V lost 6 bases and J lost 3, with 14 bases in between. CDR3 in DNA: TGTGCCAGCAGGGAGGGGGAGTGGCACACCGGGGAGCTGTTTTTT. It yields the protein CASREGEWHTGELFF.

This rearrangement joins TRBV5-5 to TRBJ2-7; 9 bases map to TRBD1. The CDR3 length is 14 residues. V was clipped by 4 bases and J by 4 bases; unmatched bases: 6. Germline V gene data show CDR1 as SGHKS and CDR2 as YYEKEE (reference sequence). The CDR3 DNA reads as TGTGCCAGCAGCGTCGACAGGGGGGCTTACGAGCAGTACTTC. It encodes CASSVDRGAYEQYF.

The V and J genes are TRBV4-3 and TRBJ2-1; tentatively, D is TRBD2 (5 bases). CDR3 length equals 15 residues. Germline V gene sequence: CDR1 LGHNA, CDR2 YSLEER. With 0 bases removed from V and 8 bases from J, the gap between germline ends came to 14 bases. The CDR3 nucleotides read TGCGCCAGCAGCCAAGATAGGACGTCGGGATATGAGCAGTTCTTC. Translated, it gives CASSQDRTSGYEQFF.

The chain is built from TRBV21-1 and TRBJ1-1. TRBV21-1 is labeled a pseudogene. The CDR3 consists of 16 residues. CDR3 nucleotides: TGTGCCAGCAGCAAACCAGAACGGGACGGGAACACTGAAGCTTTCTTT. This gives the protein CASSKPERDGNTEAFF.

The rearrangement links TRBV2 to TRBJ1-6, with 10 bases lining up with TRBD1. V lost 5 bases to trimming and J lost 7 bases; unmatched junction nucleotides: 2. CDR1 and CDR2 from the germline V gene are SNHLY and FYNNEI. CDR3 length: 14 residues. CDR3 nucleotides: TGTGCCAGCAGTCCGGGACAGGGGAATTCACCCCTCCACTTT. It encodes CASSPGQGNSPLHF. Using reference TRBV2 and TRBJ1-6 for the parts outside the CDR3, the full variable domain is EPEVTQTPSHQVTQMGQEVILRCVPISNHLYFYWYRQILGQKVEFLVSFYNNEISEKSEIFDDQFSVERPDGSNFTLKIRSTKLEDSAMYFCASSPGQGNSPLHFGNGTRLTVT.